This TCR beta chain was captured in a study of blood T cells in healthy people across ages. To note about this clonotype: Its antigen is unidentified.

Germline V gene data show CDR1 as SGHRS and CDR2 as YFSETQ. The ends were cut back, 0 bases at V and 8 bases at J, with 9 bases in the middle. The CDR3 length is 13 residues. Overall study findings and caveats: In long-lived donors, naive CD4+ cell counts and diversity exceeded those of aged donors.

For the second PCR, which ran for roughly 7 to 11 cycles, a sample-barcoded 5' primer and a J-beta primer mix were used. TCRdb reprocessed the 5' RACE reads with MiXCR, giving one entry per CDR3 protein. The table has 600,000 to 800,000 distinct CDR3 sequences, 21% seen once. The chain has TRBV5-1 and TRBJ2-1, with no clear D. Sequencing input: blood. The clonotype was recovered from a man between 65 and 85 years old in good health. This chain's CDR3 is CASSLGGSYEQFF. The CDR3, as DNA: TGCGCCAGCAGCTTGGGAGGCAGCTATGAGCAGTTCTTC.